What follows is one T cell receptor beta chain and its context. There are many counts of this clonotype. It has no known antigen specificity. No qualities accompany the bases; no much larger clone lies one base away. Library preparation was by RACE. Sequencing was carried out with a NextSeq 500. Library preparation attached unique molecular identifiers to individual cDNA molecules for quantitative, reproducible TCR counting. For every blood RNA sample, sequencing covered both the TCR alpha and TCR beta chains. Processing in the source paper ran as follows. The median number of TCRs per sample was around 96,000, ranging from about 20,000 to 750,000. The Decombinator software suite was used to annotate the V, J and CDR3 of the TCR reads. For PS versus PT1 abundance plots, all samples were subsampled to the same number of TCRs (28,000). TCRs were defined as expanded if absent before sensitization and observed at least eight times at the 2-week time point. TCRdb trimmed public reads at Q25 via fastp, called clones via MiXCR and kept in-frame beta chains. Each CDR3 protein gets just one entry, which takes the most common genes and DNA from the rows behind it. V and J calls and clone size were set by TCRdb, not the authors. The sample records 85,000 or so distinct CDR3 sequences, roughly 10% of which are singletons. Around 4.4% of the sample rests with the top ten.

The sample originates from a study of human T cells and chemical hapten exposure (dated by TCRdb to the early 2020s). For the wider study: For sensitization, 2% DPC in acetone was applied to a 2 cm by 2 cm area of upper inner arm skin. Throughout the study period of about 25 weeks, patients also received therapeutic DPC doses to the scalp every week. Patch testing was performed on the upper back with Finn chambers containing 0.01% DPC, and the patch tests were scored after 6 days according to International Contact Dermatitis Research Group standards. Most of the patients in the cohort were female, and the cohort covered alopecia areata with under or over 50% scalp involvement, alopecia totalis and alopecia universalis. The libraries were sequenced as a pool, and the TCR yield per sample differed mostly because of small variations in library volumes within the pool. The study tracked peripheral blood TCR repertoire changes in vivo during primary and secondary sensitization to the hapten diphenylcyclopropenone (DPC) in alopecia patients. Blood samples were taken from patients before sensitization (week 0) and then at 2, 6 and about 24 weeks after DPC sensitization. For TCR sequencing, blood came from 25 to 35 alopecia patients at anywhere from one to four time points (pre-sensitization, 2, 6 and 24 weeks). What the study reported, not specific to this receptor: Because every patient had alopecia, a presumed autoimmune disease, the patients' immune response might differ from that of healthy individuals. No change with DPC sensitization was found in the number of TCRs above 1 in 1000 frequency, and no evidence of global repertoire structure alterations was found. Patch test score was positively correlated with the number of PT1 expanded TCRs, with significance at thresholds 8, 16 and 32 but not at 4. Repeated subsampling changed both the strength of the expansion versus patch-test correlation and the threshold at which the correlation became significant. Significantly more large CDR3 similarity clusters were formed by expanded TCRs than by pre-sensitization or healthy control sets, consistent with antigen-driven responses.

Trimming removed 5 bases from V and 6 bases from J; the gene matches leave 14 bases unexplained. The germline V gene (reference sequence) yields SEHNR for CDR1 and FQNEAQ for CDR2. The CDR3, cysteine through phenylalanine, is 16 amino acids long. Just the 48-base CDR3 DNA is kept, in frame starting at base 1. The time point tag for this specimen amounts to: patch test 1, 2 weeks after DPC sensitization. In the paper's terms, the treatment or condition label means: therapeutic diphenylcyclopropenone sensitization with weekly scalp DPC. Blood at each patch-test visit was drawn before the patch test was applied. Patients were considered eligible if aged 18 to 70, diagnosed with alopecia and deemed suitable for DPC therapy, and patients were excluded if pregnant. Total RNA was isolated from unfractionated whole blood collected in Tempus Blood RNA tubes.

The sequence was obtained from a woman between 45 and 60 years old with alopecia areata. Some clones in this sample may be carry-over from other donors' samples. The sequencing used whole blood, collected in connection with sensitization to the hapten diphenylcyclopropenone (DPC). The V and J genes are TRBV7-9 and TRBJ2-5; 8 bases in the middle match TRBD1. The nucleotides read TGTGCCAGCAGCCATGGGGACAGGATGAGTGGAAAGACCCAGTACTTC. Translated, this is CASSHGDRMSGKTQYF.